This T cell receptor (beta chain) was recovered during a study of a mutant IDH1 vaccine in newly diagnosed glioma. Study summary: The study gave patients eight vaccinations in weeks 1, 3, 5, 7, 11, 15, 19, 23. The sex distribution of treated patients was about 62% male and about 38% female, with a mean age of roughly 40 years. Former treatment meant radiotherapy, temozolomide, or both; the majority had gotten both. Findings and limits, study-wide: Changes in the top peripheral T cell clonotypes seemingly had no bearing on pseudoprogression.

This table comes from immunoSEQ multiplex PCR, and its TCRdb copy is limited to in-frame clones, with some not included. The sample lists around 40,000 clones; around 74% were seen once. V gave up 1 base and J gave up 0 bases, with 10 bases separating them. Germline V gene data show CDR1 as SGHVS and CDR2 as FQNEAQ. The length of the CDR3 is 15 residues. The sample holds one count of this clone. Its antigen is unidentified. Time point described: week 23, last vaccination. The investigators gave 300 ug of mutant IDH1 20-mer peptide in each vaccine dose, together with topical imiquimod. The chain recombines TRBV7-8 with TRBJ2-7, with D uncertain. The material sequenced was PBMCs, taken from a glioma patient whose treatment included an IDH1 peptide vaccine. This sequence originates from a man aged 50 to 60 with glioma. CDR3 in amino acids: CASSLGDTRSYEQYF. DNA for the CDR3: TGTGCCAGCAGCTTAGGCGACACCCGCTCCTACGAGCAGTACTTC.